These 8 T cell receptor beta chains were all obtained from the same sample, sequenced in a study of blood T cell repertoires in COVID-19. The protocol was immunoSEQ multiplex PCR, while the TCRdb copy is restricted to in-frame clones and leaves out a portion. The sample holds 70,000 to 75,000 clones; 88% are singletons and the top ten take approximately 4.8%. The sample consisted of peripheral blood. Receptors were obtained from a human donor in a cohort sampled during active COVID-19.

The V call is TRBV7-9, the J call TRBJ2-3; no clear D. V lost 7 bases and J lost 0, with 17 bases in between. Germline V gene data show CDR1 as SEHNR and CDR2 as FQNEAQ (reference sequence). The CDR3 totals 16 residues. CDR3 in DNA: TGTGCCAGCACCCTACCGATCCAACCTAGCACAGATACGCAGTATTTT. Translation gives CASTLPIQPSTDTQYF.

This clone was counted a single time. V usage is TRBV11-2 and J usage is TRBJ2-3; TRBD2 matches 7 bases. The CDR3 runs to 15 residues. Per germline, CDR1 SGHAT and CDR2 FQNNGV. J was trimmed by 1 base and V by 5 bases; bases with no gene match: 6. The CDR3 loop is CASSLKREGTDTQYF. The CDR3 DNA reads as TGTGCCAGCAGCCTAAAGCGGGAAGGCACAGATACGCAGTATTTT.

The J gene is TRBJ1-4, the V gene TRBV6-5; D not resolved. Deletions cut 7 bases from V and 8 bases from J, with 17 bases between. Germline V gene lookup returns CDR1 MNHEY and CDR2 SVGAGI. The CDR3 is made up of 14 amino acids. CDR3 coding DNA: TGTGCCAGCACGGTGACCCGGGAGCACGAAAAACTGTTTTTT. It yields the protein CASTVTREHEKLFF.

The chain has TRBV28 and TRBJ2-5; TRBD2 aligns across 9 bases. Germline CDR1 reads MDHEN; CDR2 reads SYDVKM. V lost 2 bases and J lost 5; bases outside the gene matches: 12. The CDR3 has 17 amino acids. The CDR3 bases are TGTGCCAGCAGTTTAAGGTTGACTAGCGGTCGGGGGGAGACCCAGTACTTC. Protein: CASSLRLTSGRGETQYF.

The chain links TRBV10-3 to TRBJ2-7; no clear D. With 4 bases removed from V and 4 bases from J, the gap between germline ends came to 11 bases. Germline V gene data show CDR1 as ENHRY and CDR2 as SYGVKD. This CDR3 is 13 amino acids long. The CDR3 DNA reads as TGTGCCATCAGTGTCAGGCCAGTATACGAGCAGTACTTC. It codes for CAISVRPVYEQYF.

This clone has a single count. J is TRBJ2-5 and V is TRBV6-1; 7 bases align to TRBD1. From germline, CDR1 is MNHNS and CDR2 SASEGT. The CDR3 is 15 amino acids. The junction had 4 bases not matched to a gene; V was cut back by 1 base and J by 2 bases. The CDR3 loop is CASSEERGQQETQYF. DNA of the CDR3: TGTGCCAGCAGTGAAGAAAGGGGGCAACAAGAGACCCAGTACTTC.

The rearrangement uses TRBV11-2 and TRBJ2-7, with D hard to call. In germline, CDR1 is SGHAT, CDR2 FQNNGV. V was shortened by 2 bases and J by 2 bases, with 13 bases between the two germline ends. This CDR3 region has 15 residues. This CDR3 is CASSLYPTITYEQYF. The CDR3 nucleotides read TGTGCCAGCAGCTTATATCCGACAATCACCTACGAGCAGTACTTC.

The chain carries TRBV28 and TRBJ2-1; a weak D match, TRBD2 (6 bases). The length of the CDR3 is 15 residues. V was pared by 6 bases and J by 7 bases, with 19 bases between. Germline loops: CDR1 MDHEN, CDR2 SYDVKM. CDR3 sequence reads: CASRGFGFRGNEQFF. The CDR3 DNA reads as TGTGCCAGCAGAGGGTTTGGGTTTCGGGGGAATGAGCAGTTCTTC.